The 18 T cell receptor beta chains given below trace back to one sample, sequenced in a study of control samples from healthy donors and cancer patients (dated by TCRdb to 2018 to 2020). The method was the immunoSEQ multiplex PCR assay. The immuneACCESS repertoire file appears here via TCRdb, limited to in-frame rearrangements. These files lack a portion of the clones; in checked studies, under half of the deficit traces to unresolved V genes, and the cause of the others is not known. This sample comprises about 110,000 clones, approximately 84% of them detected only once. The top ten clonotypes cover around 6.2% of the sample. Sequencing used blood. The source is a man between 18 and 29 years old in good health.

J is TRBJ2-7 and V is TRBV11-2; TRBD1 is a possible D gene (6 bases). Trimming removed 5 bases from V and 2 bases from J, with 13 bases in between. This CDR3 spans 14 amino acids. Looked up from germline, CDR1 is SGHAT and CDR2 is FQNNGV. CDR3 in DNA: TGTGCCAGCAGCCTAAGACAGGTTACCTACGAGCAGTACTTC. Translated, it gives CASSLRQVTYEQYF.

The chain combines TRBV5-1 with TRBJ2-5; 10 nucleotides align to TRBD1. The CDR3 sequence is 15 residues long. The V segment lost 4 bases and the J segment 5 bases; nucleotides outside the gene matches: 8. Germline V gene lookup returns CDR1 SGHRS and CDR2 YFSETQ. The CDR3 sequence is CASSPWDRGSETQYF. For the CDR3, the DNA is TGCGCCAGCAGCCCCTGGGACAGGGGATCTGAGACCCAGTACTTC. The full variable domain, with the rest looked up from reference TRBV5-1 and TRBJ2-5, is KAGVTQTPRYLIKTRGQQVTLSCSPISGHRSVSWYQQTPGQGLQFLFEYFSETQRNKGNFPGRFSGRQFSNSRSEMNVSTLELGDSALYLCASSPWDRGSETQYFGPGTRLLVL.

This clone came up once. The V call is TRBV7-6, the J call TRBJ2-5, with D possibly TRBD1 on 6 matching bases. The CDR3 runs to 15 residues. The V and J ends lost 5 bases and 7 bases respectively, with 20 bases between them. Germline assignment: CDR1 SGHVS and CDR2 FNYEAQ. The CDR3 DNA reads as TGTGCCAGCAGCCCACCCGGTCAGTCACAGGGGACCCAGTACTTC. Its translation is CASSPPGQSQGTQYF.

This chain links TRBV27 with TRBJ2-1, with a tentative D call TRBD2 (5 bases). The CDR3 is 17 amino acids. V was cut by 2 bases and J by 2 bases, with 16 bases left in between. Germline CDR1 is MNHEY and CDR2 is SMNVEV (reference sequence). The CDR3 is CASSLTSGLPPYNEQFF. The CDR3 nucleotides are TGTGCCAGCAGTTTAACTTCCGGACTCCCCCCCTACAATGAGCAGTTCTTC.

The chain is built from TRBV5-1 and TRBJ1-6, with TRBD1 identical over 8 bases. J was trimmed by 10 bases and V by 4 bases; bases with no gene match: 7. The CDR3 loop spans 14 amino acids. From germline, CDR1 is SGHRS and CDR2 YFSETQ. The CDR3 region has the DNA TGCGCCAGCAGCCCCGGACAGGGCCAATCACCCCTCCACTTT. Translation: CASSPGQGQSPLHF. Combining the CDR3 with reference TRBV5-1 and TRBJ1-6 gives the whole variable domain KAGVTQTPRYLIKTRGQQVTLSCSPISGHRSVSWYQQTPGQGLQFLFEYFSETQRNKGNFPGRFSGRQFSNSRSEMNVSTLELGDSALYLCASSPGQGQSPLHFGNGTRLTVT.

This clone was found a few times. V and J are TRBV19 and TRBJ1-3, with a weak D call TRBD1 (5 bases). This CDR3 contains 16 residues. Germline V CDR1 and CDR2: LNHDA, SQIVND (reference sequence). V lost 6 bases to trimming and J lost 0 bases, with 15 bases between them. The CDR3 coding sequence is TGTGCCAGTAGAATGGGACTCCACAACTCTGGAAACACCATATATTTT. The encoded protein is CASRMGLHNSGNTIYF.

This chain links TRBV5-1 with TRBJ1-4; D possibly corresponds to TRBD1 (5 bases). The CDR3 is 14 residues long. Germline CDR1 and CDR2: SGHRS and YFSETQ. V was cut by 3 bases and J by 5 bases, with 11 bases left in between. CDR3 bases: TGCGCCAGCAGCTGGGGGAGCCCGAATGAAAAACTGTTTTTT. As protein: CASSWGSPNEKLFF.

This chain links TRBV6-2 or TRBV6-3 with TRBJ2-7; D might be TRBD2 (5 bases). The germline V and J ends were trimmed by 5 bases and 4 bases, with 21 bases remaining between them. Germline CDR1 and CDR2: MNHEY and SVGEGT. CDR3 length: 16 amino acids. The CDR3 sequence is CASSPPGERPQYEQYV. In DNA form, the CDR3 reads TGTGCCAGCAGTCCCCCCGGGGAGAGGCCTCAGTACGAGCAGTACGTC.

CDR3 in DNA: TGCGCCAGCAGTCTCAGACCAGGCCGCAATCAGCCCCAGCATTTT. Its translation is CASSLRPGRNQPQHF. This chain links TRBV10-1 with TRBJ1-5; D gene ambiguous. The CDR3 loop spans 15 amino acids. Germline CDR1 WNHNN, CDR2 SYGVQD (reference sequence). The V and J ends lost 5 bases and 2 bases respectively, with 13 bases between them.

The chain recombines TRBV30 with TRBJ2-5, with D tentatively TRBD2 (6 bases). Between the trimmed V and J ends, which lost 1 base and 4 bases, there was a span of 13 bases. Germline V lookup: CDR1 GTSNPN, CDR2 SVGIG (reference sequence). This CDR3 is built from 14 residues. DNA of the CDR3: TGTGCCTGGAGTGCGGGACTCGCGATAGAGACCCAGTACTTC. It translates to CAWSAGLAIETQYF.

The rearrangement links TRBV30 to TRBJ1-6; weak D call: TRBD1 (5 bases). The CDR3 is 15 amino acids. Between the trimmed V and J ends, which lost 0 bases and 4 bases, there was a span of 10 bases. In germline, CDR1 is GTSNPN, CDR2 SVGIG (reference sequence). The CDR3 coding sequence is TGTGCCTGGAGTGTAAGTAGGGGTTATAATTCACCCCTCCACTTT. Its translation is CAWSVSRGYNSPLHF.

The chain is built from TRBV5-1 and TRBJ2-6; D is unclear. Trimming stripped 4 bases from V and 0 bases from J, with 11 bases between. The CDR3 runs to 16 residues. The germline CDR1 and CDR2 sequences are SGHRS and YFSETQ. CDR3 in amino acids: CASSRYGLSGANVLTF. CDR3 nucleotides: TGCGCCAGCAGCCGATACGGGCTCTCTGGGGCCAACGTCCTGACTTTC.

J is TRBJ1-4 and V is TRBV6-5; weak D call: TRBD1 (5 bases). The CDR3 is 14 amino acids. V was cut by 6 bases and J by 0 bases, with 8 bases left in between. Germline values: CDR1 MNHEY, CDR2 SVGAGI. The CDR3 DNA is TGTGCCAGCAGGCAGGGCGCAACTAATGAAAAACTGTTTTTT. It translates to CASRQGATNEKLFF.

V usage is TRBV4-1 and J usage is TRBJ2-7; no clear D. The CDR3 totals 15 residues. V lost 1 base and J 3 bases, leaving 13 bases between the germline ends. Germline CDR1 reads MGHRA; CDR2 reads YSYEKL. This CDR3 is CASSQGPGGIYEQYV. The CDR3 DNA reads as TGCGCCAGCAGCCAAGGCCCCGGCGGCATCTACGAGCAGTACGTC.

The chain is built from TRBV5-1 and TRBJ2-3; D may be TRBD1 (7 bases). Germline CDR1 reads SGHRS; CDR2 reads YFSETQ. This CDR3 is built from 16 residues. The V end was cut by 4 bases, the J end by 3 bases, with 18 bases between. Here the CDR3 DNA reads TGCGCCAGCAGCCCCCGCGGCGCAGGGGGGACAGATACGCAGTATTTT. Translation gives CASSPRGAGGTDTQYF.

V gene TRBV19 combines with J gene TRBJ1-2, with D maybe TRBD1 (5 bases). The V gene lost 7 bases and the J gene lost 6 bases, with 15 bases spanning the gap. The germline V gene has CDR1 LNHDA and CDR2 SQIVND (reference sequence). The CDR3 consists of 13 residues. The CDR3 protein is CASTSRRGDGYTF. CDR3 DNA sequence: TGTGCCAGTACCTCACGACGGGGGGATGGCTACACCTTC.

Points on this clone: This CDR3 is also generated by other DNA sequences in the sample. This chain links TRBV27 with TRBJ1-1; D remains unclear. CDR1 and CDR2 from the germline V gene are MNHEY and SMNVEV (reference sequence). Trimming took off 0 bases at V and 2 bases at J, with 4 bases between the two ends. The CDR3 runs to 13 residues. The CDR3 DNA sequence: TGTGCCAGCAGTTTATCAGATAACACTGAAGCTTTCTTT. This codes for CASSLSDNTEAFF.

The chain is built from TRBV27 and TRBJ1-6; 7 nucleotides match TRBD1. Trimming took 7 bases from V and 10 from J; bases not matched to a gene: 4. The length of the CDR3 is 12 residues. Germline V gene data show CDR1 as MNHEY and CDR2 as SMNVEV (reference sequence). Here the CDR3 reads CASKGASSPLHF. CDR3 DNA sequence: TGTGCCAGCAAGGGGGCAAGCTCACCCCTCCACTTT.